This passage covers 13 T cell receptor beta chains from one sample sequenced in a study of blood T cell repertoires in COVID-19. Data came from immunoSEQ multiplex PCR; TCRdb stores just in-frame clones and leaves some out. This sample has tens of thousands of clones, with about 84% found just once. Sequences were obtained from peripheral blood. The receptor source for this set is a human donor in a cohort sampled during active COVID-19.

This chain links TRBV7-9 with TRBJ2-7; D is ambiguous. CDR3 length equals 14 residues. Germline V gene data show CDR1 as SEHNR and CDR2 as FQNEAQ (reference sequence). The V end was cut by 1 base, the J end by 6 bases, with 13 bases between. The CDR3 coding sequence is TGTGCCAGCAGCTTAGTTGACTGGGTTTTCGAGCAGTACTTC. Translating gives CASSLVDWVFEQYF. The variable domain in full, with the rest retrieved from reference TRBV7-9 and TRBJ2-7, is DTGVSQNPRHKITKRGQNVTFRCDPISEHNRLYWYRQTLGQGPEFLTYFQNEAQLEKSRLLSDRFSAERPKGSFSTLEIQRTEQGDSAMYLCASSLVDWVFEQYFGPGTRLTVT.

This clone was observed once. The CDR3 is CASSPPAGGGGDTQYF. CDR3 nucleotides: TGTGCCAGCAGCCCGCCGGCGGGAGGAGGGGGAGATACGCAGTATTTT. The genes are TRBV5-4 and TRBJ2-3, with TRBD2 identical over 8 bases. The V segment lost 4 bases and the J segment 5 bases; nucleotides outside the gene matches: 12. The CDR3 is 16 residues long. Per germline, CDR1 SGHNT and CDR2 YYREEE (reference sequence).

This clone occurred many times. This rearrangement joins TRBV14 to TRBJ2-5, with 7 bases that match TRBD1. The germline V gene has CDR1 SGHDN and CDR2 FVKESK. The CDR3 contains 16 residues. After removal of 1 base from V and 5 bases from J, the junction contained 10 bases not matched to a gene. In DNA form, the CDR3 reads TGTGCCAGCAGCCAAGGTCCCGACAGGGTGTGGGAGACCCAGTACTTC. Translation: CASSQGPDRVWETQYF.

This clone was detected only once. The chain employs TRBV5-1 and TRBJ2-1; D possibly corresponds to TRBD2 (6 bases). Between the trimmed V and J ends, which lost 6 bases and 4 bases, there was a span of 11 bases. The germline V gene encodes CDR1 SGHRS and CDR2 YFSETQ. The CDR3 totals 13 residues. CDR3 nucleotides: TGCGCCAGCACTCGAGGAGGGTACAATGAGCAGTTCTTC. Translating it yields CASTRGGYNEQFF.

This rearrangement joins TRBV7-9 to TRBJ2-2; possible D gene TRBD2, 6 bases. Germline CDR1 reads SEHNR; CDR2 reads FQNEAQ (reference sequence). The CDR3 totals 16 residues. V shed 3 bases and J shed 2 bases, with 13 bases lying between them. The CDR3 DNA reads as TGTGCCAGCAGCTTTGCGGGACTCCGCAACACCGGGGAGCTGTTTTTT. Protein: CASSFAGLRNTGELFF.

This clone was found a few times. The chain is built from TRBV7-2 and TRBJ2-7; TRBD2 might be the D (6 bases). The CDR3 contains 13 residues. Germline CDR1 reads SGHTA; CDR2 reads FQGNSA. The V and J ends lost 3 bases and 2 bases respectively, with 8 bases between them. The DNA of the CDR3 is TGTGCCAGCAGCTTGGGGGAGGCCTACGAGCAGTACTTC. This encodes CASSLGEAYEQYF.

The CDR3 reads CASSLEPPQGTGNTIYF. In nucleotides, the CDR3 is TGTGCCAGCAGCTTAGAACCCCCACAGGGTACTGGAAACACCATATATTTT. V gene TRBV7-8 combines with J gene TRBJ1-3, with D perhaps TRBD1 (6 bases). This CDR3 spans 17 amino acids. CDR1 is SGHVS, CDR2 FQNEAQ, per germline. V lost 1 base to trimming and J lost 2 bases, with 15 bases between them.

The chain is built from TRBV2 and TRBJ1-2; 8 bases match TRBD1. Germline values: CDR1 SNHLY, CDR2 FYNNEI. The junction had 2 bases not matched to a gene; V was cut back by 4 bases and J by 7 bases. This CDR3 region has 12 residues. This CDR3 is CASSGTGIGYTF. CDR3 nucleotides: TGTGCCAGCAGTGGGACAGGGATTGGCTACACCTTC.

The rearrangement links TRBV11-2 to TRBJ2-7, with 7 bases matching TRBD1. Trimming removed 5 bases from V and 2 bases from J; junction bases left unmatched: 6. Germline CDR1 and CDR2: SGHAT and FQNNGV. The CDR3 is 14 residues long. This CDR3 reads CASSHPTGAYEQYF. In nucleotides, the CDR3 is TGTGCCAGCAGCCACCCTACAGGGGCCTACGAGCAGTACTTC.

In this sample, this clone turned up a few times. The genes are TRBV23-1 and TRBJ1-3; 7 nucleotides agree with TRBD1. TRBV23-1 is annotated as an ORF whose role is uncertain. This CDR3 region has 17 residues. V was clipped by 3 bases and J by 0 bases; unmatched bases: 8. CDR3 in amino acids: CASSQPGTVYSGNTIYF. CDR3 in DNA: TGCGCCAGCAGTCAGCCCGGGACAGTGTACTCTGGAAACACCATATATTTT.

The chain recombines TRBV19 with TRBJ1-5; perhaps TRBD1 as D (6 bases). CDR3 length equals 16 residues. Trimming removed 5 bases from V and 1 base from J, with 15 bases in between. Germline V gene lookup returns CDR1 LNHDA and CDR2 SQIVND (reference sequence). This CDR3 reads CASSPRTVGSNQPQHF. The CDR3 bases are TGTGCCAGTAGTCCCCGGACAGTAGGAAGCAATCAGCCCCAGCATTTT.

The CDR3 is CASSLGPGGGYTF. The CDR3 nucleotides read TGTGCCAGCAGCTTAGGTCCAGGGGGAGGCTACACCTTC. This chain connects TRBV7-2 to TRBJ1-2; 7 bases are shared with TRBD1. The germline V gene encodes CDR1 SGHTA and CDR2 FQGNSA. V lost 1 base to trimming and J lost 8 bases; unmatched junction nucleotides: 4. CDR3 length equals 13 residues.

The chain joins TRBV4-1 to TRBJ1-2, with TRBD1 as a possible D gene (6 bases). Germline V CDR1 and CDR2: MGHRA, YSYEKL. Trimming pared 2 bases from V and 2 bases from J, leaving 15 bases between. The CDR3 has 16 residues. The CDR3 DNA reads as TGCGCCAGCAGCCAACCCCGTGCGGGGGCCAACTATGGCTACACCTTC. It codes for CASSQPRAGANYGYTF.